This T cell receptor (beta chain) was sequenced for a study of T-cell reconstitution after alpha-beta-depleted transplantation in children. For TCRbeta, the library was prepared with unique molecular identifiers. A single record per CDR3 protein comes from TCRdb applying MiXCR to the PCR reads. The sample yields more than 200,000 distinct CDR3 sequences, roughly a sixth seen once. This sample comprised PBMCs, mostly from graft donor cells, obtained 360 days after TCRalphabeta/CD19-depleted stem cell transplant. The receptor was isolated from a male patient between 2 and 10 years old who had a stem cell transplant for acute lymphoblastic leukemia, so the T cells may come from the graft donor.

The CDR3 bases are TGTGCCAGCAGTATGGGGGGCCTCCGGAACACTGAAGCTTTCTTT. Translated: CASSMGGLRNTEAFF. V usage is TRBV12-3 or TRBV12-4 and J usage is TRBJ1-1; possibly TRBD1 for D (6 bases). The V end lost 5 bases, the J end lost 1 base, and 14 bases lay between the germline ends. The CDR3 extends over 15 amino acids.